This T cell receptor beta chain was obtained from a study of blood T cell repertoires in COVID-19. The CDR3 totals 13 residues. The germline CDR1 and CDR2 sequences are SGHNT and YENEEA. V was pared by 6 bases and J by 5 bases, with 14 bases between. Sequencing used immunoSEQ multiplex PCR; TCRdb keeps in-frame clones, though not all of them. The repertoire consists of approximately 300,000 clones, with approximately 90% occurring once and the leading ten covering around 5.8%. The sequencing input was peripheral blood. V gene TRBV11-3 combines with J gene TRBJ2-7; TRBD1 is a possible D gene (6 bases). This sequence originates from a woman between 50 and 59 years old with COVID-19, enrolled during active disease. The CDR3 DNA reads TGTGCCAGCAGTCGAGCAGGGGTCCACGAGCAGTACTTC. Protein: CASSRAGVHEQYF.